This entry lists 24 T cell receptor beta chains sequenced from one sample in a study of blood T cell repertoires in COVID-19. The repertoire was sequenced with immunoSEQ multiplex PCR; TCRdb's copy has only in-frame clones and lacks some. Here the sample spans tens of thousands of clones, approximately 85% being singletons. The sample consisted of peripheral blood. The receptors were sampled from a middle-aged man with acute or convalescent COVID-19.

The chain joins TRBV18 to TRBJ2-5; D possibly corresponds to TRBD2 (5 bases). V was trimmed by 0 bases and J by 4 bases, leaving 9 bases between them. CDR3 length: 14 residues. CDR1 and CDR2 (germline): KGHSH, LQKENI. CDR3 sequence reads: CASSPPASSETQYF. Here the CDR3 DNA reads TGTGCCAGCTCACCACCCGCTAGCTCAGAGACCCAGTACTTC.

In its sample, this clone was seen a few times. The chain has TRBV6-1 and TRBJ1-4; no reliable D call. The CDR3 loop spans 15 amino acids. Per germline, CDR1 MNHNS and CDR2 SASEGT. Trimming took off 2 bases at V and 8 bases at J, with 15 bases between the two ends. The CDR3 bases are TGTGCCAGCAGTGAATCGAGGCCGGCTCTAGAAAAACTGTTTTTT. Amino acids: CASSESRPALEKLFF.

The chain has TRBV6-5 and TRBJ2-3; 7 bases line up with TRBD2. The CDR3 is 14 residues long. Trimming cost V 8 bases and J 4 bases; bases outside gene matches: 9. The germline gives CDR1 MNHEY, CDR2 SVGAGI. CDR3 residues: CASGRGSPPDTQYF. The CDR3 region has the DNA TGTGCCAGCGGGCGGGGGTCGCCCCCAGATACGCAGTATTTT.

The chain joins TRBV27 to TRBJ1-2, with D tentatively TRBD1 (5 bases). Deletions cut 3 bases from V and 0 bases from J, with 8 bases between. Germline V CDR1 and CDR2: MNHEY, SMNVEV (reference sequence). The CDR3 is 14 amino acids. This CDR3 reads CASSFGGANYGYTF. The CDR3 nucleotides read TGTGCCAGCAGTTTTGGAGGGGCTAACTATGGCTACACCTTC.

The chain couples TRBV11-2 to TRBJ2-5, with 9 positions matching TRBD1. CDR3 size: 15 residues. The ends lost 6 bases at V and 4 bases at J; junction bases unmatched: 9. Germline V CDR1 and CDR2: SGHAT, FQNNGV. CDR3 loop: CASRQNRGRSETQYF. The CDR3 bases are TGTGCCAGCAGACAAAACAGGGGGCGCTCAGAGACCCAGTACTTC.

The chain employs TRBV7-8 and TRBJ1-1; D may be TRBD1 (5 bases). Trimming removed 0 bases from V and 4 bases from J, with 12 bases in between. The CDR3 totals 15 residues. CDR1 SGHVS and CDR2 FQNEAQ come from the germline V gene. CDR3 coding DNA: TGTGCCAGCAGCTTAGCTCAGGGCATCGGCACTGAAGCTTTCTTT. Protein: CASSLAQGIGTEAFF.

This chain links TRBV7-2 with TRBJ2-3, with a weak D call TRBD1 (6 bases). CDR3 size: 15 residues. Germline V gene data show CDR1 as SGHTA and CDR2 as FQGNSA. The V end lost 0 bases, the J end lost 6 bases, and 13 bases lay between the germline ends. For the CDR3, the DNA is TGTGCCAGCAGCTTAGCGCAGGGGAGCAGGGATACGCAGTATTTT. Amino acids: CASSLAQGSRDTQYF.

The chain combines TRBV7-6 with TRBJ2-2; 8 nucleotides agree with TRBD1. Germline loops: CDR1 SGHVS, CDR2 FNYEAQ. V lost 5 bases and J lost 6; bases outside the gene matches: 8. The CDR3 extends over 15 amino acids. CDR3 sequence: CASSLGQGGPGELFF. CDR3 in DNA: TGTGCCAGCAGCCTCGGACAGGGTGGGCCCGGGGAGCTGTTTTTT.

The chain joins TRBV27 to TRBJ2-7; TRBD1 matches 7 bases. Trimming removed 4 bases from V and 2 bases from J; junction bases left unmatched: 11. This CDR3 has 16 amino acids. Germline V gene data show CDR1 as MNHEY and CDR2 as SMNVEV (reference sequence). CDR3 nucleotide sequence: TGTGCCAGCAGTTCAAAGGGGACAGCGAGAACCTACGAGCAGTACTTC. This sequence encodes CASSSKGTARTYEQYF.

This clone has a handful of counts. This chain links TRBV6-4 with TRBJ2-5, with 9 nucleotides matching TRBD2. The CDR3 consists of 16 residues. Looked up from germline, CDR1 is MRHNA and CDR2 is SNTAGT. The J segment lost 4 bases and the V segment lost 3 bases, leaving 9 bases of the junction unmatched. CDR3 sequence: CASSEVSGGPPETQYF. The CDR3 DNA reads as TGTGCCAGCAGTGAAGTGAGCGGGGGGCCCCCAGAGACCCAGTACTTC.

V gene TRBV2 combines with J gene TRBJ1-1; D is unclear. Germline loops: CDR1 SNHLY, CDR2 FYNNEI. CDR3 size: 13 residues. V was trimmed by 7 bases and J by 1 base, leaving 10 bases between them. Written as DNA, the CDR3 is TGTGCCAGCACCAGACACGAGAACACTGAAGCTTTCTTT. Translation: CASTRHENTEAFF.

V is TRBV6-5 and J is TRBJ2-7; D is uncertain. Germline CDR1 reads MNHEY; CDR2 reads SVGAGI. The CDR3 loop spans 16 amino acids. V lost 0 bases to trimming and J lost 0 bases, with 12 bases between them. The CDR3 region is CASSYSPGGSSYEQYF. In DNA, the CDR3 is TGTGCCAGCAGTTACTCCCCTGGCGGAAGCTCCTACGAGCAGTACTTC.

The chain is built from TRBV27 and TRBJ1-1; D unclear. Germline V gives CDR1 MNHEY, CDR2 SMNVEV (reference sequence). V was cut by 3 bases and J by 0 bases, with 11 bases left in between. The length of the CDR3 is 15 residues. The CDR3 DNA sequence: TGTGCCAGCAGTTTGAGGCCCACCCTGAACACTGAAGCTTTCTTT. Its protein is CASSLRPTLNTEAFF.

CDR3 DNA sequence: TGTGCCAGCAGTTACGGGACAGGGGGAGGAGCAGATACGCAGTATTTT. This encodes CASSYGTGGGADTQYF. This chain connects TRBV6-5 to TRBJ2-3; 11 nucleotides match TRBD1. The V gene's germline CDR1 is MNHEY and CDR2 SVGAGI. The CDR3 covers 16 residues. Trimming cost V 2 bases and J 4 bases; bases outside gene matches: 5.

The rearrangement uses TRBV9 and TRBJ2-5; 8 positions agree with TRBD2. With V trimmed by 0 bases and J by 6 bases, 7 bases remained unmatched. CDR1 SGDLS and CDR2 YYNGEE come from the germline V gene. This CDR3 contains 15 residues. The CDR3 nucleotides are TGTGCCAGCAGCGTAGATCTAGCGGGTGGCAAGACCCAGTACTTC. Translation: CASSVDLAGGKTQYF. Full variable domain (rest looked up from reference TRBV9 and TRBJ2-5): DSGVTQTPKHLITATGQRVTLRCSPRSGDLSVYWYQQSLDQGLQFLIQYYNGEERAKGNILERFSAQQFPDLHSELNLSSLELGDSALYFCASSVDLAGGKTQYFGPGTRLLVL.

V and J are TRBV6-6 and TRBJ1-6; possibly TRBD1 for D (6 bases). Germline-derived CDR1 and CDR2 are MNHNY and SVGAGI (reference sequence). This CDR3 has 18 residues. V lost 5 bases and J 0 bases, leaving 17 bases between the germline ends. The chain's CDR3 is CASSPLDRFRSYNSPLHF. The CDR3 DNA reads as TGTGCCAGCAGTCCCCTTGACAGGTTCCGCTCCTATAATTCACCCCTCCACTTT.

V usage is TRBV6-1 and J usage is TRBJ1-5, with 10 bases that match TRBD1. Germline V gene lookup returns CDR1 MNHNS and CDR2 SASEGT. J gave up 1 base and V 1 base, and 4 bases lay outside the gene matches. The CDR3 loop spans 17 amino acids. The CDR3 DNA sequence: TGTGCCAGCAGTGAAGAAAAGGGACAGGGGAGCAATCAGCCCCAGCATTTT. It specifies CASSEEKGQGSNQPQHF.

The chain links TRBV7-2 to TRBJ2-7; 8 nucleotides agree with TRBD1. This CDR3 comprises 15 residues. The junction had 13 bases not matched to a gene; V was cut back by 5 bases and J by 7 bases. From germline, CDR1 is SGHTA and CDR2 FQGNSA. CDR3 DNA: TGTGCCAGCAGCCACGCAGGGGGCTCCGGTCGAGAGCAGTACTTC. Translation: CASSHAGGSGREQYF.

The rearrangement joins TRBV30 to TRBJ2-1, with D possibly being TRBD2 (7 bases). V was shortened by 2 bases and J by 6 bases, with 14 bases between the two germline ends. This CDR3 comprises 14 residues. Germline V gene sequence: CDR1 GTSNPN, CDR2 SVGIG (reference sequence). The CDR3 DNA reads TGTGCCTGGAGTATCTGGGGGGGCTTCAATGAGCAGTTCTTC. It yields the protein CAWSIWGGFNEQFF. Full variable domain (missing parts from reference TRBV30 and TRBJ2-1): SQTIHQWPATLVQPVGSPLSLECTVEGTSNPNLYWYRQAAGRGLQLLFYSVGIGQISSEVPQNLSASRPQDRQFILSSKKLLLSDSGFYLCAWSIWGGFNEQFFGPGTRLTVL.

J is TRBJ2-5 and V is TRBV25-1; 7 nucleotides line up with TRBD1. V shed 1 base, J shed 5 bases, and the junction held 4 bases outside the gene matches. Germline loops: CDR1 MGHDK, CDR2 SYGVNS. The CDR3 loop spans 14 amino acids. CDR3 bases: TGTGCCAGCAGTGAATCGGGACAGTTGGAGACCCAGTACTTC. It translates to CASSESGQLETQYF.

This clone has only one observation. This rearrangement joins TRBV7-3 to TRBJ2-1; 7 nucleotides align to TRBD2. The trim removed 3 bases at V and 5 bases at J, leaving 1 base unmatched. CDR1 and CDR2 (germline): SGHTA, FQGTGA. This CDR3 contains 13 residues. The CDR3 DNA is TGTGCCAGCAGCTTGAGCGGGGACAATGAGCAGTTCTTC. Translation gives CASSLSGDNEQFF.

The chain recombines TRBV28 with TRBJ2-1; a possible D gene is TRBD1 (8 bases). The CDR3 extends over 15 amino acids. CDR1 is MDHEN and CDR2 is SYDVKM in the germline V gene. Trimming removed 6 bases from V and 2 bases from J, with 14 bases in between. The CDR3, as DNA: TGTGCCAGCAGAAGCGGGACAGGAGCCTACAATGAGCAGTTCTTC. Translation gives CASRSGTGAYNEQFF.

The rearrangement joins TRBV4-1 to TRBJ2-7, with a tentative D call TRBD1 (6 bases). Germline-derived CDR1 and CDR2 are MGHRA and YSYEKL. There are 14 residues in the CDR3. V dropped 0 bases and J dropped 2 bases, with 8 bases sitting between them. Written as DNA, the CDR3 is TGCGCCAGCAGCCAAGACCGGGACACCTACGAGCAGTACTTC. Translated, it gives CASSQDRDTYEQYF.

The chain is built from TRBV12-3 or TRBV12-4 and TRBJ1-5; D not resolved. Trimming took 5 bases from V and 4 from J, leaving 9 bases between them. This CDR3 region has 13 residues. In DNA, the CDR3 is TGTGCCAGCAGTATTCAGGAAAATCAGCCCCAGCATTTT. Its translation is CASSIQENQPQHF.